Listed below are T cell receptor beta chains from one sample, sequenced in a study of human T cells and chemical hapten exposure. One entry per CDR3 protein, called by TCRdb with MiXCR from the RACE reads. The sample lists 60,000 to 70,000 distinct CDR3 sequences; 9.5% to 13% were seen once. The sample here was whole blood, taken in connection with sensitization to the hapten diphenylcyclopropenone (DPC). Receptors originate from a woman aged 45-60 years with alopecia areata. Some clones in this sample may be carry-over from other donors' samples. Each CDR3 is given with its conserved first and last residue. A D gene is named only where the DNA matches it firmly. Part of the rows lack a size; the others show once, few, many or a class for expanded clones.

size: few; J: TRBJ2-3; D: TRBD1; V: TRBV23-1; CDR3: CASSHPGQGAKEGPTDTQYF; DNA: TGCGCCAGCAGTCACCCCGGACAGGGGGCAAAAGAGGGACCAACAGATACGCAGTATTTT
size: NA; J: TRBJ2-3; D: NA; V: TRBV7-2; CDR3: CASREVTDTQYF; DNA: TGTGCCAGCAGAGAAGTCACAGATACGCAGTATTTT
size: many; J: TRBJ2-3; D: NA; V: TRBV3-1; CDR3: CASSRNTDTQYF; DNA: TGTGCCAGCAGCCGTAACACAGATACGCAGTATTTT
size: many; J: TRBJ1-1; D: TRBD1; V: TRBV6-2/TRBV6-3; CDR3: CASRRTGLAEAFF; DNA: TGTGCCAGCAGACGGACAGGGTTGGCTGAAGCTTTCTTT
size: few; J: TRBJ2-1; D: NA; V: TRBV7-3; CDR3: CASSPTGSLEQFF; DNA: TGTGCCAGCAGCCCAACAGGGAGTCTAGAGCAGTTCTTC
size: many; J: TRBJ2-6; D: NA; V: TRBV13; CDR3: CASSLGLRGSGANVLTF; DNA: TGTGCCAGCAGCTTAGGCCTCCGAGGCTCTGGGGCCAACGTCCTGACTTTC
size: NA; J: TRBJ2-7; D: NA; V: TRBV3-1; CDR3: CASSQPGGGKSYEQYF; DNA: TGTGCCAGCAGCCAACCGGGTGGAGGAAAGTCCTACGAGCAGTACTTC
size: many; J: TRBJ2-2; D: NA; V: TRBV29-1; CDR3: CSVVGTTANTGELFF; DNA: TGCAGCGTTGTAGGGACGACTGCGAACACCGGGGAGCTGTTTTTT
size: few; J: TRBJ1-2; D: NA; V: TRBV7-2; CDR3: CASSQSTNYGYTF; DNA: TGTGCCAGCAGCCAGAGCACTAACTATGGCTACACCTTC
size: NA; J: TRBJ2-4; D: NA; V: TRBV30; CDR3: CAWSVVVDIQYF; DNA: TGTGCCTGGAGTGTGGTTGTAGACATTCAGTACTTC
size: few; J: TRBJ2-7; D: NA; V: TRBV28; CDR3: CASSSPPYEQYF; DNA: TGTGCCAGCAGTTCGCCTCCCTACGAGCAGTACTTC
size: NA; J: TRBJ1-1; D: NA; V: TRBV5-5; CDR3: CASSLGGGLNTEAFF; DNA: TGTGCCAGCAGCCTGGGAGGAGGGCTGAACACTGAAGCTTTCTTT
size: many; J: TRBJ2-2; D: TRBD2; V: TRBV19; CDR3: CASSSTSGRGGELFF; DNA: TGTGCCAGTAGTTCGACTAGCGGGAGGGGCGGGGAGCTGTTTTTT
size: few; J: TRBJ2-3; D: TRBD1; V: TRBV5-1; CDR3: CASSFFDRDTDTQYF; DNA: TGCGCCAGCAGCTTTTTCGACAGGGACACAGATACGCAGTATTTT
size: medium-sized; J: TRBJ2-5; D: NA; V: TRBV29-1; CDR3: CSVAPGGGRETQYF; DNA: TGCAGCGTGGCCCCAGGTGGGGGTAGAGAGACCCAGTACTTC
size: many; J: TRBJ2-3; D: NA; V: TRBV7-9; CDR3: CASSSGGYTQYF; DNA: TGTGCCAGCAGCTCAGGAGGTTATACGCAGTATTTT
size: many; J: TRBJ1-5; D: NA; V: TRBV21-1; CDR3: CASSKDETGLGNQPQHF; DNA: TGTGCCAGCAGCAAAGATGAGACAGGACTAGGCAATCAGCCCCAGCATTTT
size: few; J: TRBJ1-1; D: NA; V: TRBV7-6; CDR3: CASSLRRDTNTEAFF; DNA: TGTGCCAGCAGCTTAAGGCGTGATACTAACACTGAAGCTTTCTTT
size: NA; J: TRBJ2-7; D: TRBD2; V: TRBV6-2/TRBV6-3; CDR3: CASSYRPSGEYEQYF; DNA: TGTGCCAGCAGTTACCGGCCTAGCGGGGAATACGAGCAGTACTTC
size: NA; J: TRBJ2-3; D: NA; V: TRBV27; CDR3: CASSLRDPKDTQYF; DNA: TGTGCCAGCAGTCTCCGGGACCCAAAAGATACGCAGTATTTT
size: NA; J: TRBJ1-1; D: TRBD1; V: TRBV29-1; CDR3: CSVHLGQLNTEAFF; DNA: TGCAGCGTTCATTTGGGACAGCTGAACACTGAAGCTTTCTTT
size: few; J: TRBJ1-1; D: NA; V: TRBV20-1; CDR3: CSARRGRPNTEAFF; DNA: TGCAGTGCTAGAAGAGGACGGCCGAACACTGAAGCTTTCTTT
size: few; J: TRBJ2-7; D: NA; V: TRBV28; CDR3: CASSFPPTGVVEQYF; DNA: TGTGCCAGCAGTTTCCCCCCGACTGGGGTGGTGGAGCAGTACTTC
size: many; J: TRBJ2-1; D: TRBD2; V: TRBV19; CDR3: CASSVTTSGREQFF; DNA: TGTGCCAGTAGTGTGACGACTAGCGGGAGAGAGCAGTTCTTC
size: few; J: TRBJ2-2; D: NA; V: TRBV20-1; CDR3: CSARDWQGPTGELFF; DNA: TGCAGTGCTAGAGATTGGCAGGGCCCCACCGGGGAGCTGTTTTTT
size: NA; J: TRBJ2-1; D: NA; V: TRBV5-1; CDR3: CASSLVATPDNEQFF; DNA: TGCGCCAGCAGCTTGGTGGCAACTCCCGACAATGAGCAGTTCTTC
size: NA; J: TRBJ1-1; D: NA; V: TRBV9; CDR3: CASSPNRMNTEAFF; DNA: TGTGCCAGCAGCCCGAACAGGATGAACACTGAAGCTTTCTTT
size: many; J: TRBJ2-7; D: NA; V: TRBV4-2; CDR3: CASSRLSSYEQYF; DNA: TGTGCCAGCAGCCGCTTGAGCAGCTACGAGCAGTACTTC
size: NA; J: TRBJ2-7; D: TRBD1; V: TRBV20-1; CDR3: CSASGTVTYEQYF; DNA: TGCAGTGCTAGTGGGACAGTGACCTACGAGCAGTACTTC
size: NA; J: TRBJ1-4; D: NA; V: TRBV28; CDR3: CASRATATNEKLFF; DNA: TGTGCCAGCAGGGCCACAGCAACTAATGAAAAACTGTTTTTT
size: NA; J: TRBJ2-3; D: NA; V: TRBV6-5; CDR3: CASSYGRGLRTDTQYF; DNA: TGTGCCAGCAGTTACGGTAGGGGATTGAGGACAGATACGCAGTATTTT
size: few; J: TRBJ2-1; D: NA; V: TRBV7-9; CDR3: CASSFRQASNEQFF; DNA: TGTGCCAGCAGCTTTAGGCAGGCTAGCAATGAGCAGTTCTTC
size: many; J: TRBJ2-2; D: TRBD2; V: TRBV11-2; CDR3: CASSLAPLAGEGAGELFF; DNA: TGTGCCAGCAGCTTAGCCCCCCTAGCGGGAGAGGGAGCCGGGGAGCTGTTTTTT
size: few; J: TRBJ2-2; D: NA; V: TRBV6-5; CDR3: CASSYSNVPRQGRTGELFF; DNA: TGTGCCAGCAGTTACTCGAACGTCCCGAGGCAGGGAAGGACCGGGGAGCTGTTTTTT
size: few; J: TRBJ2-7; D: NA; V: TRBV29-1; CDR3: CSVDLQGAGEQYF; DNA: TGCAGCGTTGACTTACAGGGCGCCGGCGAGCAGTACTTC
size: NA; J: TRBJ1-4; D: NA; V: TRBV4-2; CDR3: CASSQGRGPGTNEKLFF; DNA: TGTGCCAGCAGCCAAGGGAGGGGACCGGGGACTAATGAAAAACTGTTTTTT